These T cell receptor beta chains were read from a single sample in a study of CD4 T cells in relation to SARS-CoV-2 and coronaviruses. Here immunoSEQ multiplex PCR was the method, and the copy in TCRdb shows in-frame clones only, minus some. The table shows 35,000 to 40,000 clones, with around 89% occurring only once. Sequenced: memory CD4+ T cells from PBMCs. These receptor sequences come from an adult with COVID-19. CDR3s include the opening cysteine and the closing phenylalanine or tryptophan. The order of the fields is J gene, D gene, CDR3 length, V gene, clone size, CDR3 protein, CDR3 DNA. The D gene is left open where the match is weak. Expanded clones are given a class, and other clones once, few, many or no size at all.

J gene: TRBJ1-5; D gene: -; CDR3 length: 14; V gene: TRBV6-5; clone size: -; CDR3 protein: CASSRDGGNQPQHF; CDR3 DNA: TGTGCCAGCAGTCGGGACGGCGGCAATCAGCCCCAGCATTTT
J gene: TRBJ1-6; D gene: -; CDR3 length: 18; V gene: TRBV9; clone size: -; CDR3 protein: CASSPRGRGARDNSPLHF; CDR3 DNA: TGTGCCAGCAGCCCGCGGGGTCGTGGGGCTAGGGACAATTCACCCCTCCACTTT
J gene: TRBJ1-2; D gene: -; CDR3 length: 13; V gene: TRBV5-1; clone size: -; CDR3 protein: CASSLERDYGYTF; CDR3 DNA: TGCGCCAGCAGCTTGGAGAGAGACTATGGCTACACCTTC
J gene: TRBJ1-1; D gene: -; CDR3 length: 14; V gene: TRBV3-1/TRBV3-2; clone size: -; CDR3 protein: CASSLVESDTEAFF; CDR3 DNA: TGTGCCAGCAGCCTGGTCGAGAGCGACACTGAAGCTTTCTTT
J gene: TRBJ1-6; D gene: -; CDR3 length: 13; V gene: TRBV9; clone size: -; CDR3 protein: CASSVVGGTPLHF; CDR3 DNA: TGTGCCAGCAGCGTAGTAGGGGGGACACCCCTCCACTTT
J gene: TRBJ2-3; D gene: -; CDR3 length: 16; V gene: TRBV7-2; clone size: -; CDR3 protein: CASSQRAGAGTDTQYF; CDR3 DNA: TGTGCCAGCAGCCAAAGGGCGGGGGCGGGGACAGATACGCAGTATTTT
J gene: TRBJ1-6; D gene: TRBD1; CDR3 length: 15; V gene: TRBV7-2; clone size: -; CDR3 protein: CASSLDRGNNSPLHF; CDR3 DNA: TGTGCCAGCAGCTTAGACAGGGGGAATAATTCACCCCTCCACTTT
J gene: TRBJ1-2; D gene: TRBD1; CDR3 length: 15; V gene: TRBV7-2; clone size: -; CDR3 protein: CASSPRDRLLYGYTF; CDR3 DNA: TGTGCCAGCAGCCCCCGGGACAGACTTCTCTATGGCTACACCTTC
J gene: TRBJ1-6; D gene: TRBD1; CDR3 length: 16; V gene: TRBV5-1; clone size: -; CDR3 protein: CASKSGSGTGNSPLHF; CDR3 DNA: TGCGCCAGCAAATCGGGGTCCGGGACAGGGAATTCACCCCTCCACTTT
J gene: TRBJ1-2; D gene: -; CDR3 length: 16; V gene: TRBV7-2; clone size: -; CDR3 protein: CASSLGRWGADYGYTF; CDR3 DNA: TGTGCCAGCAGCTTAGGGAGATGGGGGGCGGACTATGGCTACACCTTC
J gene: TRBJ1-1; D gene: -; CDR3 length: 14; V gene: TRBV6-6; clone size: -; CDR3 protein: CASTSTGLNTEAFF; CDR3 DNA: TGTGCCAGCACTTCGACAGGCCTGAACACTGAAGCTTTCTTT
J gene: TRBJ1-6; D gene: -; CDR3 length: 14; V gene: TRBV28; clone size: -; CDR3 protein: CASTPLGGNSPLHF; CDR3 DNA: TGTGCCAGCACCCCGTTGGGGGGCAATTCACCCCTCCACTTT
J gene: TRBJ1-2; D gene: -; CDR3 length: 11; V gene: TRBV19; clone size: -; CDR3 protein: CASSGIIGETF; CDR3 DNA: TGTGCCAGTAGTGGGATAATTGGGGAAACCTTC
J gene: TRBJ1-2; D gene: TRBD1; CDR3 length: 16; V gene: TRBV5-1; clone size: -; CDR3 protein: CASSPPAHRGQGGYTF; CDR3 DNA: TGCGCCAGCAGCCCTCCCGCTCACAGGGGGCAGGGTGGCTACACCTTC
J gene: TRBJ1-2; D gene: -; CDR3 length: 14; V gene: TRBV6-5; clone size: -; CDR3 protein: CASNPARRGYGYTF; CDR3 DNA: TGTGCCAGCAACCCCGCCAGGCGGGGGTATGGCTACACCTTC
J gene: TRBJ1-5; D gene: TRBD1; CDR3 length: 18; V gene: TRBV4-2; clone size: -; CDR3 protein: CASSQDGGQGASYQPQHF; CDR3 DNA: TGTGCCAGCAGCCAAGATGGGGGACAGGGGGCAAGTTATCAGCCCCAGCATTTT
J gene: TRBJ2-7; D gene: TRBD1; CDR3 length: 18; V gene: TRBV15; clone size: -; CDR3 protein: CATSRDLGDRGFASEQYF; CDR3 DNA: TGTGCCACCAGCAGAGATCTTGGAGACAGGGGGTTTGCGAGCGAGCAGTACTTC
J gene: TRBJ2-5; D gene: TRBD1; CDR3 length: 13; V gene: TRBV19; clone size: once; CDR3 protein: CASRDRGLETQYF; CDR3 DNA: TGTGCCAGTAGGGACAGGGGGCTCGAGACCCAGTACTTC
J gene: TRBJ2-7; D gene: -; CDR3 length: 13; V gene: TRBV7-9; clone size: once; CDR3 protein: CASSLTRGYEQYF; CDR3 DNA: TGTGCCAGCAGTCTTACTCGGGGCTACGAGCAGTACTTC
J gene: TRBJ1-1; D gene: TRBD1; CDR3 length: 13; V gene: TRBV12-3/TRBV12-4; clone size: -; CDR3 protein: CASSLGQGTEAFF; CDR3 DNA: TGTGCCAGCAGTTTAGGACAGGGCACTGAAGCTTTCTTT
J gene: TRBJ1-2; D gene: TRBD1; CDR3 length: 15; V gene: TRBV6-4; clone size: -; CDR3 protein: CASSRRQGSDYGYTF; CDR3 DNA: TGTGCCAGCAGCCGGCGACAGGGGTCCGACTATGGCTACACCTTC
J gene: TRBJ2-7; D gene: TRBD1; CDR3 length: 16; V gene: TRBV7-9; clone size: once; CDR3 protein: CASSVIPGQGGYEQYF; CDR3 DNA: TGTGCCAGCAGTGTTATCCCGGGACAGGGGGGTTACGAGCAGTACTTC
J gene: TRBJ1-2; D gene: -; CDR3 length: 12; V gene: TRBV7-2; clone size: -; CDR3 protein: CASSPWGGGYTF; CDR3 DNA: TGTGCCAGCAGCCCTTGGGGGGGCGGCTACACCTTC
J gene: TRBJ1-2; D gene: -; CDR3 length: 11; V gene: TRBV30; clone size: -; CDR3 protein: CAERAGYGYTF; CDR3 DNA: TGTGCCGAACGGGCAGGATATGGCTACACCTTC
J gene: TRBJ2-3; D gene: -; CDR3 length: 16; V gene: TRBV7-3; clone size: -; CDR3 protein: CASSKRGGSSTDTQYF; CDR3 DNA: TGTGCCAGCAGTAAAAGGGGGGGGTCTAGCACAGATACGCAGTATTTT
J gene: TRBJ1-2; D gene: TRBD1; CDR3 length: 16; V gene: TRBV5-1; clone size: -; CDR3 protein: CASSDAGTDLGYGYTF; CDR3 DNA: TGCGCCAGCAGCGACGCCGGGACAGACTTAGGGTATGGCTACACCTTC
J gene: TRBJ1-1; D gene: -; CDR3 length: 12; V gene: TRBV3-1/TRBV3-2; clone size: -; CDR3 protein: CASSQKGTEAFF; CDR3 DNA: TGTGCCAGCAGCCAAAAGGGCACTGAAGCTTTCTTT
J gene: TRBJ1-3; D gene: -; CDR3 length: 15; V gene: TRBV7-2; clone size: -; CDR3 protein: CASSQQVTSGNTIYF; CDR3 DNA: TGTGCCAGCAGCCAACAGGTTACTTCTGGAAACACCATATATTTT
J gene: TRBJ2-1; D gene: TRBD1; CDR3 length: 16; V gene: TRBV15; clone size: -; CDR3 protein: CATSRDGTGTYNEQFF; CDR3 DNA: TGTGCCACCAGCAGAGACGGGACAGGGACGTACAATGAGCAGTTCTTC
J gene: TRBJ2-2; D gene: -; CDR3 length: 11; V gene: TRBV2; clone size: -; CDR3 protein: CASREEGELFF; CDR3 DNA: TGTGCCAGCAGGGAGGAAGGGGAGCTGTTTTTT
J gene: TRBJ1-2; D gene: -; CDR3 length: 15; V gene: TRBV14; clone size: -; CDR3 protein: CASSRMDRPNYGYTF; CDR3 DNA: TGTGCCAGCAGCCGAATGGACAGACCTAACTATGGCTACACCTTC
J gene: TRBJ1-2; D gene: -; CDR3 length: 14; V gene: TRBV29-1; clone size: -; CDR3 protein: CSVEDREGNYGYTF; CDR3 DNA: TGCAGCGTTGAAGACAGGGAAGGAAACTATGGCTACACCTTC
J gene: TRBJ2-7; D gene: -; CDR3 length: 15; V gene: TRBV28; clone size: -; CDR3 protein: CASTLKGRNSYEQYF; CDR3 DNA: TGTGCCAGCACCCTAAAGGGACGAAACTCCTACGAGCAGTACTTC